This T cell receptor beta chain was captured by sequencing in a study of T cell responses to AZD1222 COVID-19 vaccine. Study-level points and caveats: The reported proportion of spike-specific TCRs targeting unmutated variant regions was nearly half. Spike regions recognized by vaccine-associated CD4 TCRs spanned the protein, led by 160-218 and 743-854. Donors were largely white British and mainly female; clonal diversity was possibly underestimated.

The CDR3 contains 16 residues. The V end lost 2 bases, the J end lost 4 bases, and 15 bases lay between the germline ends. The V gene's germline CDR1 is SGHTA and CDR2 FQGNSA. Concerning this clone itself: Its antigen remains unknown.

Only in-frame clones appear in the TCRdb table, and some are missing; sequencing was by immunoSEQ multiplex PCR. Among about 150,000 clones, approximately 90% were seen once, and the ten largest hold 3% to 3.5%. The source material was peripheral blood, sampled on day 0 of AZD1222 vaccination. V is TRBV7-2 and J is TRBJ1-5, with D possibly being TRBD1 (6 bases). The sequence was obtained from an adult in good health. CDR3 nucleotide sequence: TGTGCCAGCAGCTTAAAGTCCGCACAGGGTAATCAGCCCCAGCATTTT. Translated: CASSLKSAQGNQPQHF.